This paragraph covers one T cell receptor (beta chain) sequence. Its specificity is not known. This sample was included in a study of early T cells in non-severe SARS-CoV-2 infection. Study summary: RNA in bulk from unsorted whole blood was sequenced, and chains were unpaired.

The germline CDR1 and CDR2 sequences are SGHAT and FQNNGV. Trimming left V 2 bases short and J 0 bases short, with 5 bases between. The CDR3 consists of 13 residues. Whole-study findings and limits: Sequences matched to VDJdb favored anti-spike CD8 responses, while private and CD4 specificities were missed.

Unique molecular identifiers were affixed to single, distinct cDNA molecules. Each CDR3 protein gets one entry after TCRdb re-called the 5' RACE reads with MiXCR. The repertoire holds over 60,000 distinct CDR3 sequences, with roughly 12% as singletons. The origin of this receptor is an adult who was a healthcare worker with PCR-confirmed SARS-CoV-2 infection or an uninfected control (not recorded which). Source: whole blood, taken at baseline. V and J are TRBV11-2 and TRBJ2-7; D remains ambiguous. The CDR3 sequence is CASSLQPSYEQYF. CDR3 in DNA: TGTGCCAGCAGCTTACAGCCCTCCTACGAGCAGTACTTC.